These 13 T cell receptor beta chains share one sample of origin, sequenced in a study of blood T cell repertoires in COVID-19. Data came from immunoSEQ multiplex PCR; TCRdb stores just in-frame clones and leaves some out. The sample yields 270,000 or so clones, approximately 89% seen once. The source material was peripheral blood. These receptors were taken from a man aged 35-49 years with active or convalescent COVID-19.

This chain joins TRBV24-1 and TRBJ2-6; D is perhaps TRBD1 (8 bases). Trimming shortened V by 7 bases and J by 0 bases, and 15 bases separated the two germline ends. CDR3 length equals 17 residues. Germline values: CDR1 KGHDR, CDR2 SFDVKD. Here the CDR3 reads CATSSTGGDSGANVLTF. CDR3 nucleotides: TGTGCCACCAGCTCCACAGGGGGGGACTCTGGGGCCAACGTCCTGACTTTC.

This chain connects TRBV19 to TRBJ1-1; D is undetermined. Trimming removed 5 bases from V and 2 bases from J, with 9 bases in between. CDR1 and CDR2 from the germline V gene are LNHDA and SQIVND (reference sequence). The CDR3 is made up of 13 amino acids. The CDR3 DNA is TGTGCCAGTAGTCCGGGTGTCAACACTGAAGCTTTCTTT. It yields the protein CASSPGVNTEAFF.

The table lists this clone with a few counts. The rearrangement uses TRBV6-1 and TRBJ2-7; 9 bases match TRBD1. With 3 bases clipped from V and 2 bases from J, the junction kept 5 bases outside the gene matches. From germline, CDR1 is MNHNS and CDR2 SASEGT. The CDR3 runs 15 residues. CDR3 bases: TGTGCCAGCAGTGAGGGACAGGGAGGGCCCTACGAGCAGTACTTC. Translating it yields CASSEGQGGPYEQYF.

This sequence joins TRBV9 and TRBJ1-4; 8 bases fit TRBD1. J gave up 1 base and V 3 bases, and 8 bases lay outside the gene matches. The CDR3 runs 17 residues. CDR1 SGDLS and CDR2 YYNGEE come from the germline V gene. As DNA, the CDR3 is TGTGCCAGCAGCGCAGGGACAGGCTTTTTAACTAATGAAAAACTGTTTTTT. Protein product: CASSAGTGFLTNEKLFF.

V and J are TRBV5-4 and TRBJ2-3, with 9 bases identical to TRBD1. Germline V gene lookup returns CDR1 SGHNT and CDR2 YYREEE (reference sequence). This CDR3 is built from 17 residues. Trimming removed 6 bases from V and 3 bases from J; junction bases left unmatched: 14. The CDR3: CASTPSGDRGVTDTQYF. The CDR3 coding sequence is TGTGCCAGCACCCCCTCGGGTGACAGGGGGGTTACAGATACGCAGTATTTT.

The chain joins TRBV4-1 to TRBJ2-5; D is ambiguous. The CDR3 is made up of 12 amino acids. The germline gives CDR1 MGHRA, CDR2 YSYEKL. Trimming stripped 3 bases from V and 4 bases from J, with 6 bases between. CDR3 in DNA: TGCGCCAGCAGCCACCCCTCAGAGACCCAGTACTTC. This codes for CASSHPSETQYF.

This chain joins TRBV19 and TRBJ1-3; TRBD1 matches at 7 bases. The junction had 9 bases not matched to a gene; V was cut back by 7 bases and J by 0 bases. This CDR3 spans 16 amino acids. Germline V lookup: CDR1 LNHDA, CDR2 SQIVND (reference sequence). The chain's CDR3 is CASTPPGQISGNTIYF. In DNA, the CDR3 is TGTGCCAGTACTCCCCCGGGACAGATCTCTGGAAACACCATATATTTT.

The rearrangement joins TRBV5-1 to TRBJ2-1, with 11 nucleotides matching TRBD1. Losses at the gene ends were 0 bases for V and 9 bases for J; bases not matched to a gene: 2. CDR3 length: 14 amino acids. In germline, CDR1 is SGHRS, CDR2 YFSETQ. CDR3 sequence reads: CASSLGDRGSEQFF. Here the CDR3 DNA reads TGCGCCAGCAGCTTGGGGGACAGGGGGAGTGAGCAGTTCTTC.

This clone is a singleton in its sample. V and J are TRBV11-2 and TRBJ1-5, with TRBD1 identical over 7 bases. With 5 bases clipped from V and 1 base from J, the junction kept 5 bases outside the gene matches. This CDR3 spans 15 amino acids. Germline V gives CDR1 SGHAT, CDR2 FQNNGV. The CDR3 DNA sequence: TGTGCCAGCAGCCGGGACAGACTGAGCAATCAGCCCCAGCATTTT. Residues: CASSRDRLSNQPQHF.

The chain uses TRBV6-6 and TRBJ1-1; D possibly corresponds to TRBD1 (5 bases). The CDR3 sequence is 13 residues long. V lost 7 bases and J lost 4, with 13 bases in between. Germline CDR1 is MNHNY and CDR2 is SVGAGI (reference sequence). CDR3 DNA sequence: TGTGCCAGCAAACGGGGGGTGGGCACTGAAGCTTTCTTT. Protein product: CASKRGVGTEAFF.

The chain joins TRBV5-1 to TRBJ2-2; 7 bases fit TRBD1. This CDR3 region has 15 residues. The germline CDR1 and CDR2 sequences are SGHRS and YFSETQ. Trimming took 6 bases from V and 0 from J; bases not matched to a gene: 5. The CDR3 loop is CASKTGQTNTGELFF. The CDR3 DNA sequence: TGCGCCAGCAAAACGGGACAGACGAACACCGGGGAGCTGTTTTTT.

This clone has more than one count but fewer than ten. The CDR3 bases are TGTGCCAGCTCACAACCCGGTGGGAGTTCACCCCTCCACTTT. The encoded protein is CASSQPGGSSPLHF. The chain employs TRBV18 and TRBJ1-6; no clear D. Trimming removed 4 bases from V and 9 bases from J, with 13 bases in between. Germline lookup yields CDR1 KGHSH and CDR2 LQKENI. This CDR3 spans 14 amino acids.

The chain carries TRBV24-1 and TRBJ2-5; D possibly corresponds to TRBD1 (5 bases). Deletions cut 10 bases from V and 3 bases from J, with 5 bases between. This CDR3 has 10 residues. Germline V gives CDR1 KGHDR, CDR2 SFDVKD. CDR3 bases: TGTGCCACAGGGGAAGAGACCCAGTACTTC. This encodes CATGEETQYF.